Listed below are T cell receptor beta chains from one sample, sequenced in a study of identifying expanded T cells in peripheral blood. Libraries were prepared by immunoSEQ multiplex PCR; TCRdb keeps only in-frame clonotypes and omits some of them. Of around 99,000 clones in the sample, about nine tenths are singletons; the top ten hold 7.5% to 9.5%. Specimen: blood. The receptors come from a person aged 18 to 75 in good health. Both conserved end residues are part of each CDR3. The order of the fields is CDR3 DNA, CDR3 protein, clone size, J gene, V gene, D gene. The D gene is left open where the match is weak. Only part of the rows carry a size: once, few, many, or a class if the clone is expanded.

CDR3nt: TGTGCCAGCAGCTCCAGGCCAGGGGAGACCCAGTACTTC
CDR3aa: CASSSRPGETQYF
abundance: -
j_gene: TRBJ2-5
v_gene: TRBV11-2
d_gene: -

CDR3nt: TGTGCCATCAGCCGGGACACTTCCTACGAGCAGTACTTC
CDR3aa: CAISRDTSYEQYF
abundance: -
j_gene: TRBJ2-7
v_gene: TRBV10-3
d_gene: -

CDR3nt: TGTGCCAGCAGCCCTGAGGGGGTCAGGAGCAATCAGCCCCAGCATTTT
CDR3aa: CASSPEGVRSNQPQHF
abundance: -
j_gene: TRBJ1-5
v_gene: TRBV2
d_gene: -

CDR3nt: TGTGCCAGCAGCTACCTTGCGGTCCCATACAATGAGCAGTTCTTC
CDR3aa: CASSYLAVPYNEQFF
abundance: -
j_gene: TRBJ2-1
v_gene: TRBV7-2
d_gene: -

CDR3nt: TGTGCCAGCAGCTCCGGACAGTTACAGCAGTACTTC
CDR3aa: CASSSGQLQQYF
abundance: -
j_gene: TRBJ2-7
v_gene: TRBV5-8
d_gene: -

CDR3nt: TGTGCCAGCAGTTCCCCGGGACGGGGCACAGATACGCAGTATTTT
CDR3aa: CASSSPGRGTDTQYF
abundance: -
j_gene: TRBJ2-3
v_gene: TRBV28
d_gene: -

CDR3nt: TGTGCCAGTAGTGCCCGGACAGGGGAGGGGGATCTATTTGGCTACACCTTC
CDR3aa: CASSARTGEGDLFGYTF
abundance: -
j_gene: TRBJ1-2
v_gene: TRBV19
d_gene: TRBD1

CDR3nt: TGTGCCAGCAGCAGAGACTCCAGCTCCTACAATGAGCAGTTCTTC
CDR3aa: CASSRDSSSYNEQFF
abundance: -
j_gene: TRBJ2-1
v_gene: TRBV28
d_gene: -

CDR3nt: TGTGCCAGCAGTGATAAGGACTCCTCTCCCACTAACTATGGCTACACCTTC
CDR3aa: CASSDKDSSPTNYGYTF
abundance: -
j_gene: TRBJ1-2
v_gene: TRBV6-1
d_gene: -

CDR3nt: TGTGCCAGCAGCCCGCGCCAGAGCTCCTACGAGCAGTACTTC
CDR3aa: CASSPRQSSYEQYF
abundance: -
j_gene: TRBJ2-7
v_gene: TRBV7-2
d_gene: -

CDR3nt: TGTGCCTGGAGCCCCATCTCTGGAAACACCATATATTTT
CDR3aa: CAWSPISGNTIYF
abundance: few
j_gene: TRBJ1-3
v_gene: TRBV30
d_gene: -

CDR3nt: TGCAGCGTTACGGGCCACGGGGACACTGAAGCTTTCTTT
CDR3aa: CSVTGHGDTEAFF
abundance: -
j_gene: TRBJ1-1
v_gene: TRBV29-1
d_gene: -

CDR3nt: TGTGCCAGCAGTTATGGGGACAGGGGGAACGAGCAGTACTTC
CDR3aa: CASSYGDRGNEQYF
abundance: once
j_gene: TRBJ2-7
v_gene: TRBV6-5
d_gene: TRBD1

CDR3nt: TGTGCCTGGAGGGAGTGGACAGCAATTAATGAAAAACTGTTTTTT
CDR3aa: CAWREWTAINEKLFF
abundance: once
j_gene: TRBJ1-4
v_gene: TRBV30
d_gene: -

CDR3nt: TGTGCCACCAGCAGCTTATGGGACAGGGGTGGTTCACCCCTCCACTTT
CDR3aa: CATSSLWDRGGSPLHF
abundance: -
j_gene: TRBJ1-6
v_gene: TRBV15
d_gene: TRBD1

CDR3nt: TGTGCCAGCAAGAGTACGGCGGGAAACAATGAGCAGTTCTTC
CDR3aa: CASKSTAGNNEQFF
abundance: -
j_gene: TRBJ2-1
v_gene: TRBV2
d_gene: -

CDR3nt: TGTGCCAGCAGCTCCCTTTGGAACGAGCAGTACTTC
CDR3aa: CASSSLWNEQYF
abundance: -
j_gene: TRBJ2-7
v_gene: TRBV5-4
d_gene: -

CDR3nt: TGTGCCAGCTCACCAGGCAGGGGAAACGAGCAGTACTTC
CDR3aa: CASSPGRGNEQYF
abundance: -
j_gene: TRBJ2-7
v_gene: TRBV18
d_gene: -

CDR3nt: TGTGCCAGCAGCTTAAGGGAGGGCGGCTATGGCTACACCTTC
CDR3aa: CASSLREGGYGYTF
abundance: -
j_gene: TRBJ1-2
v_gene: TRBV7-8
d_gene: -

CDR3nt: TGTGCCAGCAGCGTAGCTGCTAGCGGGAGCGGGCCTTACGAGCAGTACTTC
CDR3aa: CASSVAASGSGPYEQYF
abundance: few
j_gene: TRBJ2-7
v_gene: TRBV9
d_gene: TRBD2

CDR3nt: TGCGCCAGCAGCTCTGCAGGGGGCGAAGTTAAATTGGGCGAGCAGTACTTC
CDR3aa: CASSSAGGEVKLGEQYF
abundance: -
j_gene: TRBJ2-7
v_gene: TRBV5-1
d_gene: TRBD1

CDR3nt: TGTGCCAGCAGCTCCAGGGGACAGGGAGATGAGCAGTTCTTC
CDR3aa: CASSSRGQGDEQFF
abundance: -
j_gene: TRBJ2-1
v_gene: TRBV7-2
d_gene: TRBD1

CDR3nt: TGTGCCAGCAGTTACCCACCTACAGATACGCAGTATTTT
CDR3aa: CASSYPPTDTQYF
abundance: -
j_gene: TRBJ2-3
v_gene: TRBV6-5
d_gene: -

CDR3nt: TGTGCCAGCAGCTTATCAGGGAACATTCAGTACTTC
CDR3aa: CASSLSGNIQYF
abundance: -
j_gene: TRBJ2-4
v_gene: TRBV11-2
d_gene: -

CDR3nt: TGTGCCAGCAGTACACCATCCGGGACAAAAAATCAATACTACACCTTC
CDR3aa: CASSTPSGTKNQYYTF
abundance: -
j_gene: TRBJ1-2
v_gene: TRBV28
d_gene: -

CDR3nt: TGTGCCAGCAGCCTGGGCGGGGGCACTGAAGCTTTCTTT
CDR3aa: CASSLGGGTEAFF
abundance: -
j_gene: TRBJ1-1
v_gene: TRBV5-6
d_gene: -

CDR3nt: TGCGCCAGCAGCTTATCAATTTCTAATTCACCCCTCCACTTT
CDR3aa: CASSLSISNSPLHF
abundance: -
j_gene: TRBJ1-6
v_gene: TRBV5-1
d_gene: -

CDR3nt: TGTGCCAGCAGCTCCCGAGGGGAAGACAATGAGCAGTTCTTC
CDR3aa: CASSSRGEDNEQFF
abundance: -
j_gene: TRBJ2-1
v_gene: TRBV7-2
d_gene: -

CDR3nt: TGTGCCAGCAGCCGTGCTTACACAGATACGCAGTATTTT
CDR3aa: CASSRAYTDTQYF
abundance: -
j_gene: TRBJ2-3
v_gene: TRBV5-6
d_gene: -

CDR3nt: TGTGCCAGCAGTTCACCTAGGGGCGCCTACGAGCAGTACTTC
CDR3aa: CASSSPRGAYEQYF
abundance: -
j_gene: TRBJ2-7
v_gene: TRBV28
d_gene: -

CDR3nt: TGCAGTGCTGGGTCCTCCTACGAGCAGTACTTC
CDR3aa: CSAGSSYEQYF
abundance: -
j_gene: TRBJ2-7
v_gene: TRBV20-1
d_gene: -

CDR3nt: TGCGCCAGCAGCCCCATGACAGAAATCCTAGCCAAAAACATTCAGTACTTC
CDR3aa: CASSPMTEILAKNIQYF
abundance: -
j_gene: TRBJ2-4
v_gene: TRBV10-1
d_gene: -

CDR3nt: TGTGCCACCACCCGATCGTACAGGGGGACTAATGAAAAACTGTTTTTT
CDR3aa: CATTRSYRGTNEKLFF
abundance: -
j_gene: TRBJ1-4
v_gene: TRBV6-6
d_gene: TRBD1

CDR3nt: TGTGCCAGCAGTCGGTTTGCAGGGGTTCAAGAGACCCAGTACTTC
CDR3aa: CASSRFAGVQETQYF
abundance: once
j_gene: TRBJ2-5
v_gene: TRBV6-5
d_gene: -

CDR3nt: TGTGCCAGCAGTGACTCGGGAGTACCAATCAATGAGCAGTTCTTC
CDR3aa: CASSDSGVPINEQFF
abundance: -
j_gene: TRBJ2-1
v_gene: TRBV6-4
d_gene: -

CDR3nt: TGTGCCAGCAGAGCAAGGAGGGCAACGAACACCGGGGAGCTGTTTTTT
CDR3aa: CASRARRATNTGELFF
abundance: -
j_gene: TRBJ2-2
v_gene: TRBV2
d_gene: -

CDR3nt: TGTGCCTGGAATAGTGTCTCCAAGGCGGATACGCAGTATTTT
CDR3aa: CAWNSVSKADTQYF
abundance: -
j_gene: TRBJ2-3
v_gene: TRBV30
d_gene: -

CDR3nt: TGTGCCAGCAATCAACAGGGAGGCTTTAGCAATCAGCCCCAGCATTTT
CDR3aa: CASNQQGGFSNQPQHF
abundance: -
j_gene: TRBJ1-5
v_gene: TRBV2
d_gene: -

CDR3nt: TGTGCTAGTGGAGTAACAGAGAACACTGAAGCTTTCTTT
CDR3aa: CASGVTENTEAFF
abundance: -
j_gene: TRBJ1-1
v_gene: TRBV12-5
d_gene: -

CDR3nt: TGTGCCAGCAGCTTAGCTGGGACTAGCAATGAGCAGTTCTTC
CDR3aa: CASSLAGTSNEQFF
abundance: -
j_gene: TRBJ2-1
v_gene: TRBV7-3
d_gene: TRBD2

CDR3nt: TGTGCCAGCATCAACCAGGGGGGGGGCAACGAGCAGTACTTC
CDR3aa: CASINQGGGNEQYF
abundance: -
j_gene: TRBJ2-7
v_gene: TRBV28
d_gene: -

CDR3nt: TGTGCCAGCAGCCAGAGGGGCCAGACGGAGACCCAGTACTTC
CDR3aa: CASSQRGQTETQYF
abundance: -
j_gene: TRBJ2-5
v_gene: TRBV14
d_gene: -

CDR3nt: TGTGCCAGCAGCACCCCACAGGGTCTGTATGGCTACACCTTC
CDR3aa: CASSTPQGLYGYTF
abundance: -
j_gene: TRBJ1-2
v_gene: TRBV13
d_gene: -

CDR3nt: TGTGCCAGCTCACCATCTGTCGACGAGCAGTACTTC
CDR3aa: CASSPSVDEQYF
abundance: -
j_gene: TRBJ2-7
v_gene: TRBV18
d_gene: -

CDR3nt: TGTGCCAGCAGCGCCCGGGACACCTTGACGGAGACCCAGTACTTC
CDR3aa: CASSARDTLTETQYF
abundance: -
j_gene: TRBJ2-5
v_gene: TRBV9
d_gene: -

CDR3nt: TGTGCCAGCAGCCTAGGTCCCGCCACTGCACTCGGGGCCTTC
CDR3aa: CASSLGPATALGAF
abundance: -
j_gene: TRBJ1-2
v_gene: TRBV11-2
d_gene: -

CDR3nt: TGCGCCAGCAGCCAACAAGCGGGAGCGTCCTACGAGCAGTACTTC
CDR3aa: CASSQQAGASYEQYF
abundance: -
j_gene: TRBJ2-7
v_gene: TRBV4-1
d_gene: TRBD2

CDR3nt: TGTGCCAGCAGTGCCTCAGGGGCGAATGCTTTCTTT
CDR3aa: CASSASGANAFF
abundance: few
j_gene: TRBJ1-1
v_gene: TRBV2
d_gene: -

CDR3nt: TGTGCCAGCAGCCAACGGGACAGGACCGGGGAGCTGTTTTTT
CDR3aa: CASSQRDRTGELFF
abundance: -
j_gene: TRBJ2-2
v_gene: TRBV14
d_gene: TRBD1

CDR3nt: TGTGCCAGCAGTTCCGGGGACCGGTGGGTACAAGAGCAGTACTTC
CDR3aa: CASSSGDRWVQEQYF
abundance: -
j_gene: TRBJ2-7
v_gene: TRBV6-5
d_gene: -

CDR3nt: TGTGCCAGTGCATCTCGAAGAGGACCCACAGATACGCAGTATTTT
CDR3aa: CASASRRGPTDTQYF
abundance: -
j_gene: TRBJ2-3
v_gene: TRBV19
d_gene: -

CDR3nt: TGTGCCAGCAGCTCCCGAGGGGTTGAGCAGTTCTTC
CDR3aa: CASSSRGVEQFF
abundance: -
j_gene: TRBJ2-1
v_gene: TRBV13
d_gene: -

CDR3nt: TGTGCCACCAGCACGGGCACAGATACGCAGTATTTT
CDR3aa: CATSTGTDTQYF
abundance: -
j_gene: TRBJ2-3
v_gene: TRBV15
d_gene: -